Listed below are T cell receptor beta chains from one sample, sequenced in a study of blood T cells in healthy people across ages. TCRdb ran MiXCR on the 5' RACE reads and lists one entry per CDR3 protein. The table has 1.5 million to 2 million distinct CDR3 sequences, almost 35% seen once. Sequenced material: blood. These TCRs come from a woman in her 30s in good health. The CDR3 runs from the conserved cysteine through the conserved F or W. Fields, in order: V gene, CDR3 length, clone size, D gene, J gene, CDR3 protein, CDR3 DNA. The D gene is left open where the match is weak. Clone size appears in some rows only: once, few, many, or a class for an expanded clone.

TRBV18,13,-,-,TRBJ2-7,CASSEGPGGGQYF,TGTGCCAGCTCAGAAGGACCAGGGGGGGGCCAGTACTTC
TRBV20-1,15,many,TRBD2,TRBJ2-1,CSASSGLAYNNEQFF,TGCAGTGCTAGTTCGGGACTAGCGTACAACAATGAGCAGTTCTTC
TRBV28,15,-,TRBD2,TRBJ2-3,CASSPGGVGTDTQYF,TGTGCCAGCAGCCCCGGGGGGGTCGGCACAGATACGCAGTATTTT
TRBV5-4,17,-,TRBD2,TRBJ2-1,CASSPVTSGGNNNEQFF,TGTGCCAGCAGCCCGGTGACTAGCGGGGGGAACAACAATGAGCAGTTCTTC
TRBV4-1,15,many,-,TRBJ2-3,CASSQLTTSTDTQYF,TGCGCCAGCAGCCAACTGACAACTAGCACAGATACGCAGTATTTT
TRBV7-6,17,few,TRBD2,TRBJ2-6,CASSLLADLYGANVLTF,TGTGCCAGCAGCTTACTAGCGGACCTTTATGGGGCCAACGTCCTGACTTTC
TRBV10-3,15,few,-,TRBJ1-5,CAISESIGGNQPQHF,TGTGCCATCAGTGAGTCAATTGGGGGCAATCAGCCCCAGCATTTT
TRBV20-1,13,few,TRBD1,TRBJ1-2,CSASGQAYYGYTF,TGCAGTGCTAGTGGACAGGCCTACTATGGCTACACCTTC
TRBV5-1,18,few,TRBD1,TRBJ2-6,CASSLGEGQSSGANVLTF,TGCGCCAGCAGCTTGGGAGAGGGACAGTCCTCTGGGGCCAACGTCCTGACTTTC
TRBV20-1,13,-,-,TRBJ2-4,CSASRQDKNIQYF,TGCAGTGCTAGTAGGCAGGATAAAAACATTCAGTACTTC
TRBV20-1,10,-,-,TRBJ1-4,CTGEGYLMFF,TGCACCGGGGAGGGCTACTTAATGTTTTTT
TRBV12-3/TRBV12-4,16,-,TRBD1,TRBJ2-3,CAGSSNTGTGADTQYF,TGTGCCGGCAGTTCCAACACCGGGACAGGGGCAGATACGCAGTATTTT
TRBV20-1,12,-,-,TRBJ2-3,CSARAGTDTQYF,TGCAGTGCTAGGGCTGGCACAGATACGCAGTATTTT
TRBV6-1,14,-,TRBD1,TRBJ2-3,CASKSGQGTDTQYF,TGTGCCAGCAAATCGGGACAGGGAACAGATACGCAGTATTTT
TRBV29-1,14,-,TRBD1,TRBJ1-4,CSTQATGGNEKLFF,TGCAGCACTCAAGCGACAGGGGGCAATGAAAAACTGTTTTTT
TRBV6-1,15,few,-,TRBJ2-1,CASRMRGLQYNEQFF,TGTGCCAGCAGGATGAGGGGGTTGCAGTACAATGAGCAGTTCTTC